This T cell receptor beta chain is drawn from a study of CD8 T cells in ankylosing spondylitis. This clonotype came up many times. Its target is not known. Overall study results and limits: What appeared characteristic of ankylosing spondylitis blood was a TCR beta motif of several highly homologous variants. It was reported that disease-linked clones were significantly enriched in matched ankylosing spondylitis synovial fluid.

This CDR3 region has 15 residues. Germline V gene lookup returns CDR1 SGHRS and CDR2 YFSETQ. Deletions cut 2 bases from V and 0 bases from J, with 8 bases between. TCRdb reprocessed the 5' RACE reads with MiXCR, giving one entry per CDR3 protein. Seen here are around 330,000 distinct CDR3 sequences, more than 9% observed once, and the top ten hold roughly a tenth. Sequencing was done on a sample of blood, either unsorted or a sorted T cell fraction (not recorded which). The rearrangement joins TRBV5-1 to TRBJ2-2; no clear D. The TCR originated in a female donor with ankylosing spondylitis or in good health (not recorded which). The chain's CDR3 is CASSFSQSNTGELFF. The CDR3 DNA is TGCGCCAGCAGCTTCAGTCAGTCGAACACCGGGGAGCTGTTTTTT.